The clone carrying this T cell receptor beta chain was counted many times. Its target is unknown. This beta chain lies outside the target of a library built for alpha chains; its clone size means little. Trimming took off 5 bases at V and 1 base at J, with 11 bases between the two ends. Germline V CDR1 and CDR2: MDHEN, SYDVKM. The CDR3 has 14 residues. Each CDR3 protein is one row after TCRdb ran MiXCR on the 5' RACE reads. Here the sample spans roughly 3,800 distinct CDR3 sequences, roughly 4.6% being singletons. Time point here: sample taken at primary tumor resection. The entry originates in a study of spatial heterogeneity in lung cancer. The study's findings and limits: One measure, the expanded intratumoral alpha and beta TCR count, tracked tumor mutation counts.

This specimen consisted of lung tumor tissue, obtained at surgery. V usage is TRBV28 and J usage is TRBJ2-5; a possible D gene is TRBD1 (6 bases). This clonotype was obtained from a female donor with early-stage non-small cell lung cancer. The chain's CDR3 is CASSPRTAQETQYF. DNA for the CDR3: TGTGCCAGCAGTCCTCGGACAGCCCAAGAGACCCAGTACTTC. Complete variable domain (other parts from reference TRBV28 and TRBJ2-5): DVKVTQSSRYLVKRTGEKVFLECVQDMDHENMFWYRQDPGLGLRLIYFSYDVKMKEKGDIPEGYSVSREKKERFSLILESASTNQTSMYLCASSPRTAQETQYFGPGTRLLVL.